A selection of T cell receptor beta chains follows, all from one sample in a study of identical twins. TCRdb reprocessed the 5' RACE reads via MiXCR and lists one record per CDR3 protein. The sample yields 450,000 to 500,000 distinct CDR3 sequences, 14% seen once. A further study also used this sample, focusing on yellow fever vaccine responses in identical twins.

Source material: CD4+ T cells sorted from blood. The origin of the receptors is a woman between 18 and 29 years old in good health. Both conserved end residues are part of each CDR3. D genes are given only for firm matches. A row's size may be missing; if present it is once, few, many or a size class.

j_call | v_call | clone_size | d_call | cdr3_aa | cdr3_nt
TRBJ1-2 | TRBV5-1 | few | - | CASSSLGVSYGYTF | TGCGCCAGCAGCTCCCTGGGGGTTAGCTATGGCTACACCTTC
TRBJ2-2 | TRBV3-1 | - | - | CASSQAKNTGELFF | TGTGCCAGCAGCCAAGCCAAGAACACCGGGGAGCTGTTTTTT
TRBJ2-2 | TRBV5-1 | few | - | CASSFQGNTGELFF | TGCGCCAGCAGCTTTCAGGGGAACACCGGGGAGCTGTTTTTT
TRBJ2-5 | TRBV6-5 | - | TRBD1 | CASSYSEGDRGAETQYF | TGTGCCAGCAGTTACTCGGAAGGGGACAGGGGCGCGGAGACCCAGTACTTC
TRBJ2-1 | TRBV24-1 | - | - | CATSAGGNEQFF | TGTGCCACCAGTGCAGGGGGGAATGAGCAGTTCTTC
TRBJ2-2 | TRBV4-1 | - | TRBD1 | CASSPRVRTGSTGELFF | TGCGCCAGCAGTCCAAGAGTAAGGACAGGGAGCACCGGGGAGCTGTTTTTT
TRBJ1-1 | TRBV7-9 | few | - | CASSPPGTGHTEAFF | TGTGCCAGCAGCCCCCCCGGGACGGGCCACACTGAAGCTTTCTTT
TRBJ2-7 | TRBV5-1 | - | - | CASSLSGDPAYEQYF | TGCGCCAGCAGCTTGTCAGGGGACCCCGCCTACGAGCAGTACTTC
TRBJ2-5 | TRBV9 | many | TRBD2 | CASSVAMGGGQETQYF | TGTGCCAGCAGCGTAGCCATGGGGGGGGGACAAGAGACCCAGTACTTC
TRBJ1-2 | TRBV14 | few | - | CASSQDLGTGGGYGYTF | TGTGCCAGCAGCCAAGACCTCGGGACGGGTGGGGGCTATGGCTACACCTTC
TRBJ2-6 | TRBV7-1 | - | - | CASSSGLRSSGANVLTF | TGTGCCAGCAGCTCGGGGCTCCGCAGCTCTGGGGCCAACGTCCTGACTTTC
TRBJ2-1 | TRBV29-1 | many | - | CSVEDPEGYNEQFF | TGCAGCGTTGAAGATCCAGAGGGCTACAATGAGCAGTTCTTC
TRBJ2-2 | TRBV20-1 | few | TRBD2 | CSAWAGVNTGELFF | TGCAGTGCTTGGGCGGGAGTGAACACCGGGGAGCTGTTTTTT
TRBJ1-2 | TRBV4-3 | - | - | CASSSDATRGYGYTF | TGCGCCAGCAGTAGCGATGCGACTAGAGGCTATGGCTACACCTTC
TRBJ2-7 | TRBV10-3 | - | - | CAIRDRDRLFGQYF | TGTGCCATCCGAGACCGGGACCGACTCTTCGGGCAGTACTTC
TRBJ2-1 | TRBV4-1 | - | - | CASSHYTGDSYNEQFF | TGCGCCAGCAGCCATTATACAGGCGACTCCTACAATGAGCAGTTCTTC
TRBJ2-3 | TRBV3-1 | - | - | CASSIQLTSTDTQYF | TGTGCCAGCTCCATCCAGTTAACTAGCACAGATACGCAGTATTTT
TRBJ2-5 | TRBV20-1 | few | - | CSASGSHETQYF | TGCAGTGCTAGCGGGAGTCATGAGACCCAGTACTTC
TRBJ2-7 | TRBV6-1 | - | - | CASTLRGYAYEQYF | TGTGCCAGCACCCTACGGGGTTACGCCTACGAGCAGTACTTC
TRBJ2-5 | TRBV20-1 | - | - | CSARTAQETQYF | TGCAGTGCTCGGACAGCCCAAGAGACCCAGTACTTC
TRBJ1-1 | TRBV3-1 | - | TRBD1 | CASSHTGGNTEAFF | TGTGCCAGCAGCCACACAGGGGGGAACACTGAAGCTTTCTTT
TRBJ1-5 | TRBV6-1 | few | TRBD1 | CASKDRRDQPQHF | TGTGCCAGCAAGGACAGGAGGGATCAGCCCCAGCATTTT
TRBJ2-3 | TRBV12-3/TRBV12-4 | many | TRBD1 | CASSSTGMQYF | TGTGCCAGCAGCTCGACAGGGATGCAGTATTTT
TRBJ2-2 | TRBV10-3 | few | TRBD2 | CAISEYRLAGTGELFF | TGTGCCATCAGTGAGTATAGACTAGCGGGCACCGGGGAGCTGTTTTTT
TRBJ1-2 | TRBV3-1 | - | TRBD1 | CASNRPGQGGGYTF | TGTGCCAGCAACCGACCGGGACAGGGCGGCGGCTACACCTTC
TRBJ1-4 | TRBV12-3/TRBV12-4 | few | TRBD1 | CASSSRTGRTEKLFF | TGTGCCAGCAGTTCTAGGACAGGGCGGACCGAAAAACTGTTTTTT
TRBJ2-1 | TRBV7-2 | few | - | CASSRSRSVSSYNEQFF | TGTGCCAGCAGCCGAAGTAGGAGTGTAAGCTCCTACAATGAGCAGTTCTTC
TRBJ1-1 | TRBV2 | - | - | CASHRQENTEAFF | TGTGCCAGCCACAGACAGGAAAACACTGAAGCTTTCTTT
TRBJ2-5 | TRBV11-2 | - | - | CASSETTRGNRKTQYF | TGTGCCAGCAGCGAAACCACCCGGGGGAATCGTAAGACCCAGTACTTC
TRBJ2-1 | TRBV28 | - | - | CASSSAGVAGEQFF | TGTGCCAGCAGTTCCGCCGGGGTGGCGGGTGAGCAGTTCTTC
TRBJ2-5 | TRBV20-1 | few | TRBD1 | CSASYLTGLGAQYF | TGCAGTGCCAGTTACCTGACAGGGCTCGGGGCCCAGTACTTC
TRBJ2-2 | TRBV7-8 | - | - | CASSLVLAGELFF | TGTGCCAGCAGCTTAGTCCTCGCCGGGGAGCTGTTTTTT
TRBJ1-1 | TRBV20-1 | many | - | CSARLGGWSEAFF | TGCAGTGCTAGGTTGGGGGGCTGGTCGGAAGCTTTCTTT
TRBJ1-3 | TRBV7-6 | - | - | CASSLGDRISGNTIYF | TGTGCCAGCAGCTTAGGCGACAGAATCTCTGGAAACACCATATATTTT
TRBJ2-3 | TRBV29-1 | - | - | CSVRFTDTQYF | TGCAGCGTGAGGTTCACAGATACGCAGTATTTT
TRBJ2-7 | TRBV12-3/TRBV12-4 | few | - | CASSYKGAYEQYF | TGTGCCAGCAGTTATAAGGGGGCCTACGAGCAGTACTTC
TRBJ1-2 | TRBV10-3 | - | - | CAISESGSVTDYGYTF | TGTGCCATCAGTGAGTCCGGATCCGTGACAGACTATGGCTACACCTTC
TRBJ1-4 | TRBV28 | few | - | CASRPGGQSSNEKLFF | TGTGCCAGCAGACCCGGTGGACAGTCGTCTAATGAAAAACTGTTTTTT
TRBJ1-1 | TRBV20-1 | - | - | CSARHRPTEAFF | TGCAGTGCTAGGCACAGGCCCACTGAAGCTTTCTTT
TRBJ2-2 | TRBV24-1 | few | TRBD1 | CATSGRDRINTGELFF | TGTGCCACCAGTGGTAGGGACAGAATTAACACCGGGGAGCTGTTTTTT
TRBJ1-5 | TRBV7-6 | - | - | CASSLEVGAVPPQHF | TGTGCCAGCAGCTTAGAGGTGGGTGCAGTGCCGCCCCAGCATTTT
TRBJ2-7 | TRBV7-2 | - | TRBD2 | CASSLGGSPNEQYF | TGTGCCAGCAGCTTGGGCGGGAGCCCCAACGAGCAGTACTTC
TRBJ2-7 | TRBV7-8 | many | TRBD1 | CASSYKRGQPSYEQYF | TGTGCCAGCAGCTATAAAAGGGGACAGCCCTCCTACGAGCAGTACTTC
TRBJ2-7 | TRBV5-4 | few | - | CASSLASSGWSYEQYF | TGTGCCAGCAGCTTGGCTAGCTCTGGATGGTCCTACGAGCAGTACTTC
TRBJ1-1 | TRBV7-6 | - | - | CASSLRADTNTEAFF | TGTGCCAGCAGCTTACGGGCGGATACGAACACTGAAGCTTTCTTT
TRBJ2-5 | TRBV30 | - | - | CAWNGGGPQETQYF | TGTGCCTGGAATGGAGGGGGGCCTCAGGAGACCCAGTACTTC